This T cell receptor (beta chain) was retrieved from a study of blood T cells in healthy people across ages. The second PCR ran about 6 to 12 cycles with a sample-barcoded 5' primer and J-beta primers. TCRdb re-called the 5' RACE reads through MiXCR, storing one row per CDR3 protein. Of about 1.4 million distinct CDR3 sequences in the sample, approximately 59% are singletons; the top ten hold under 8.5%. Germline CDR1 and CDR2: MGHRA and YSYEKL. With V trimmed by 0 bases and J by 3 bases, 8 bases remained unmatched. CDR3 size: 17 residues. The clonotype was recovered from a man aged 18-30 years in good health. The V gene is TRBV4-1, the J gene TRBJ2-7; 10 bases align to TRBD1. Sequencing used blood. Here the CDR3 DNA reads TGCGCCAGCAGCCAAGAGGCCGGACAGGGGGGATACTACGAGCAGTACTTC. This encodes CASSQEAGQGGYYEQYF.